The 23 T cell receptor beta chains presented below share a single source sample, sequenced in a study of shared clonotypes between healthy human individuals. Positively selected for CCR7, the CD45RO-negative cells used as naive CD8 cells excluded terminally differentiated effector memory CD45RA+ cells. Libraries were prepared by immunoSEQ multiplex PCR; TCRdb keeps only in-frame clonotypes and omits some of them. Of roughly 2,000,000 clones listed, around 95% are singletons. The sample was naive CD8+ T cells from PBMCs. These receptors were obtained from a man aged 18-30 years in good health. Some clones in this sample may be carry-over from other donors' samples.

The rearrangement joins TRBV7-9 to TRBJ2-2; possibly TRBD1 or TRBD2 for D (5 bases each). CDR3 size: 15 residues. V was trimmed by 5 bases and J by 5 bases, leaving 15 bases between them. Germline loops: CDR1 SEHNR, CDR2 FQNEAQ (reference sequence). CDR3 sequence reads: CASSPGAEGTGELFF. CDR3 sequence (DNA): TGTGCCAGCAGCCCTGGGGCCGAGGGGACCGGGGAGCTGTTTTTT.

CDR3 amino acids: CASSPDRGLFYEQYF. For the CDR3, the DNA is TGTGCCAGCAGCCCCGACAGGGGCCTCTTCTACGAGCAGTACTTC. The rearrangement links TRBV27 to TRBJ2-7; 8 bases fit TRBD1. CDR3 length: 15 residues. V lost 6 bases and J lost 3; bases outside the gene matches: 10. Germline assignment: CDR1 MNHEY and CDR2 SMNVEV (reference sequence).

The chain carries TRBV27 and TRBJ2-5; 9 positions agree with TRBD2. Germline loops: CDR1 MNHEY, CDR2 SMNVEV (reference sequence). J was trimmed by 5 bases and V by 2 bases; bases with no gene match: 3. This CDR3 is 14 amino acids long. The CDR3 spells CASSLLAGRETQYF. The CDR3 DNA reads as TGTGCCAGCAGTTTACTAGCGGGGAGGGAGACCCAGTACTTC.

The chain recombines TRBV2 with TRBJ2-2, with 7 bases identical to TRBD1. The CDR3 has 16 residues. V trimming: 2 bases; J trimming: 5 bases; junction bases outside the gene matches: 8. Germline V gene sequence: CDR1 SNHLY, CDR2 FYNNEI. The CDR3 loop reads CASSERSGGNTGELFF. The CDR3, as DNA: TGTGCCAGCAGTGAAAGGTCAGGGGGTAATACCGGGGAGCTGTTTTTT. Supplemented by reference TRBV2 and TRBJ2-2, the full variable domain reads EPEVTQTPSHQVTQMGQEVILRCVPISNHLYFYWYRQILGQKVEFLVSFYNNEISEKSEIFDDQFSVERPDGSNFTLKIRSTKLEDSAMYFCASSERSGGNTGELFFGEGSRLTVL.

V gene TRBV10-3 combines with J gene TRBJ1-2; 7 positions agree with TRBD1. In germline, CDR1 is ENHRY, CDR2 SYGVKD. The length of the CDR3 is 12 residues. V was pared by 6 bases and J by 8 bases, with 6 bases of the junction left unmatched. The CDR3: CAISTGEYGYTF. CDR3 bases: TGTGCCATCAGCACAGGGGAGTACGGCTACACCTTC.

On this clone: In the same sample, other DNA sequences code for this CDR3. The rearrangement uses TRBV9 and TRBJ1-1; tentative D call: TRBD1 (6 bases). Germline CDR1 and CDR2: SGDLS and YYNGEE. CDR3 length equals 14 residues. V shed 2 bases and J shed 1 base, with 9 bases lying between them. CDR3 coding DNA: TGTGCCAGCAGCGTGAGAGGGGGGAACACTGAAGCTTTCTTT. Protein product: CASSVRGGNTEAFF.

The rearrangement links TRBV27 to TRBJ1-4; TRBD1 aligns across 9 bases. The germline V gene has CDR1 MNHEY and CDR2 SMNVEV (reference sequence). V was pared by 5 bases and J by 8 bases, with 9 bases of the junction left unmatched. The CDR3 has 15 amino acids. The CDR3 sequence is CASSPQGQGGEKLFF. The CDR3 DNA is TGTGCCAGCAGTCCGCAGGGACAGGGTGGGGAAAAACTGTTTTTT.

Here the CDR3 reads CASSPQETGERYTEAFF. CDR3 DNA sequence: TGTGCCAGCTCACCACAAGAGACAGGGGAGCGGTACACTGAAGCTTTCTTT. V and J are TRBV18 and TRBJ1-1, with 8 bases fitting TRBD1. V lost 1 base and J lost 3; bases outside the gene matches: 10. The CDR3 length is 17 residues. The V gene's germline CDR1 is KGHSH and CDR2 LQKENI.

The V call is TRBV5-1, the J call TRBJ2-7; D unresolved. The CDR3 is made up of 14 amino acids. Between the trimmed V and J ends, which lost 1 base and 2 bases, there was a span of 10 bases. Germline loops: CDR1 SGHRS, CDR2 YFSETQ. The CDR3 here is CASSLSTTPYEQYF. In DNA, the CDR3 is TGCGCCAGCAGCTTGTCTACCACTCCCTACGAGCAGTACTTC.

This clone appeared once. J is TRBJ1-6 and V is TRBV6-5; TRBD1 might be the D (5 bases). This CDR3 contains 16 residues. The V gene lost 2 bases and the J gene lost 7 bases, with 15 bases spanning the gap. In germline, CDR1 is MNHEY, CDR2 SVGAGI. The CDR3 DNA follows: TGTGCCAGCAGTTACCCCCCTCAGGGTAGAAATTCACCCCTCCACTTT. This encodes CASSYPPQGRNSPLHF.

This clone was recorded once. The chain recombines TRBV11-3 with TRBJ1-1; possible D gene TRBD1, 5 bases. V lost 4 bases and J lost 6, with 12 bases in between. Germline CDR1 and CDR2: SGHNT and YENEEA. This CDR3 region has 13 residues. The CDR3: CASSYAGGSEAFF. The CDR3 region has the DNA TGTGCCAGCAGCTACGCGGGGGGTTCTGAAGCTTTCTTT.

This clone was detected only a few times. The rearrangement uses TRBV9 and TRBJ1-5; D is unclear. V was pared by 4 bases and J by 4 bases, with 9 bases between. In germline, CDR1 is SGDLS, CDR2 YYNGEE. CDR3 length: 13 residues. The CDR3 here is CASSLGENQPQHF. The CDR3 DNA follows: TGTGCCAGCAGCCTCGGCGAGAATCAGCCCCAGCATTTT.

The gene calls are TRBV29-1 and TRBJ1-5; no firm D call. Between the trimmed V and J ends, which lost 4 bases and 6 bases, there was a span of 19 bases. From germline, CDR1 is SQVTM and CDR2 ANQGSEA. The CDR3 runs to 15 residues. Here the CDR3 reads CSVALGDPARQPQHF. CDR3 DNA sequence: TGCAGCGTTGCTTTGGGCGACCCGGCCCGTCAGCCCCAGCATTTT.

This chain links TRBV28 with TRBJ2-2, with a tentative D call TRBD2 (7 bases). V lost 7 bases, J lost 2 bases, and 17 bases lay in between. Germline lookup yields CDR1 MDHEN and CDR2 SYDVKM. This CDR3 region has 16 residues. In DNA form, the CDR3 reads TGTGCCAGCAAAATCGCGGGGGCAGTCAACACCGGGGAGCTGTTTTTT. It codes for CASKIAGAVNTGELFF.

The genes are TRBV7-8 and TRBJ1-4, with 8 bases identical to TRBD1. The CDR3 consists of 18 residues. V lost 2 bases and J lost 3; bases outside the gene matches: 11. Germline values: CDR1 SGHVS, CDR2 FQNEAQ. The CDR3 reads CASSLTRTGSFANEKLFF. CDR3 nucleotides: TGTGCCAGCAGCTTAACCCGGACAGGGAGTTTCGCTAATGAAAAACTGTTTTTT.

The rearrangement links TRBV29-1 to TRBJ2-3, with TRBD2 as a possible D gene (5 bases). Germline CDR1 is SQVTM and CDR2 is ANQGSEA. V was shortened by 3 bases and J by 4 bases, with 11 bases between the two germline ends. This CDR3 region has 13 residues. The CDR3 reads CSVDLRRADTQYF. CDR3 nucleotide sequence: TGCAGCGTTGATCTAAGGCGGGCAGATACGCAGTATTTT.

The chain recombines TRBV29-1 with TRBJ2-2; tentatively, D is TRBD2 (6 bases). The CDR3 has 13 amino acids. Trimming took off 0 bases at V and 6 bases at J, with 8 bases between the two ends. The germline gives CDR1 SQVTM, CDR2 ANQGSEA. CDR3 sequence (DNA): TGCAGCGTTGAAGATTGGAGGGCCGGGGAGCTGTTTTTT. Amino acid sequence: CSVEDWRAGELFF.

A few counts support this clone. The gene calls are TRBV27 and TRBJ2-2, with D possibly matching TRBD2 (5 bases). Germline loops: CDR1 MNHEY, CDR2 SMNVEV (reference sequence). V was shortened by 4 bases and J by 4 bases, with 7 bases between the two germline ends. This CDR3 comprises 13 residues. The CDR3 is CASSSEGTGELFF. DNA of the CDR3: TGTGCCAGCAGTTCCGAGGGCACCGGGGAGCTGTTTTTT.

The J gene is TRBJ2-5, the V gene TRBV9, with D perhaps assigned TRBD1 or TRBD2 (5 bases each). Trimming took off 4 bases at V and 0 bases at J, with 10 bases between the two ends. Germline V CDR1 and CDR2: SGDLS, YYNGEE. The CDR3 length is 14 residues. The CDR3 DNA is TGTGCCAGCAGCACCCGGGACCACCAAGAGACCCAGTACTTC. Translated: CASSTRDHQETQYF. Looking up the rest from reference TRBV9 and TRBJ2-5 gives the full variable domain: DSGVTQTPKHLITATGQRVTLRCSPRSGDLSVYWYQQSLDQGLQFLIQYYNGEERAKGNILERFSAQQFPDLHSELNLSSLELGDSALYFCASSTRDHQETQYFGPGTRLLVL.

The chain links TRBV29-1 to TRBJ1-2; perhaps TRBD1 as D (5 bases). The CDR3 is 13 amino acids. V was clipped by 0 bases and J by 6 bases, with 11 bases between them. Looked up from germline, CDR1 is SQVTM and CDR2 is ANQGSEA. Written as DNA, the CDR3 is TGCAGCGTTGAAGATTCACAGGATAATGGCTACACCTTC. Translating gives CSVEDSQDNGYTF.

The chain couples TRBV27 to TRBJ2-2, with 8 positions matching TRBD2. The CDR3 runs to 17 residues. Germline V lookup: CDR1 MNHEY, CDR2 SMNVEV (reference sequence). V lost 3 bases, J lost 5 bases, and 11 bases stayed unmatched. The CDR3 loop reads CASSFAAGGGRTGELFF. The CDR3 bases are TGTGCCAGCAGTTTCGCGGCGGGAGGAGGACGGACCGGGGAGCTGTTTTTT.

The chain is built from TRBV4-1 and TRBJ2-1; the match to TRBD1 covers 9 bases. The CDR3 has 15 residues. Germline loops: CDR1 MGHRA, CDR2 YSYEKL. V was pared by 4 bases and J by 9 bases, with 10 bases of the junction left unmatched. CDR3 sequence reads: CASSPQTGGAGEQFF. The CDR3 region has the DNA TGCGCCAGCAGCCCGCAGACAGGGGGGGCCGGTGAGCAGTTCTTC.

The V and J genes are TRBV29-1 and TRBJ2-1; either TRBD1 or TRBD2 may fit D (5 bases each). This CDR3 is 17 amino acids long. V was shortened by 1 base and J by 0 bases, with 16 bases between the two germline ends. The germline gives CDR1 SQVTM, CDR2 ANQGSEA. Here the CDR3 DNA reads TGCAGCGTTGAAGGATCCGAGGGACGGGTCTCCTACAATGAGCAGTTCTTC. Amino acid sequence: CSVEGSEGRVSYNEQFF.